This T cell receptor beta chain derives from a study of blood T cell repertoires in COVID-19. About the research overall: Specimens from acute and convalescent COVID-19 originated in the United States, Italy and Spain. PBMCs, B-cell-depleted T cells, or T cells provided the cDNA or gDNA that made up the material.

How the authors handled the data: Reference gene primer amplification yielded estimated nucleated cell counts. Sequencing used immunoSEQ multiplex PCR; TCRdb keeps in-frame clones, though not all of them. V, J and clone size were drawn from that table, and D and trimming were deduced from the DNA. The repertoire holds 80,000 or so clones, with about four fifths as singletons. V trimming: 5 bases; J trimming: 8 bases; junction bases outside the gene matches: 5. CDR1 SGHAT and CDR2 FQNNGV come from the germline V gene. This CDR3 contains 14 residues. The sample was peripheral blood. The rearrangement links TRBV11-2 to TRBJ1-4; 10 nucleotides agree with TRBD1. This sequence originates from a man older than 75 with acute or convalescent COVID-19. CDR3 sequence (DNA): TGTGCCAGCAGCCAGGGACAGGGGTGGGAAAAACTGTTTTTT. Protein sequence: CASSQGQGWEKLFF. Full variable domain (remainder filled in from reference TRBV11-2 and TRBJ1-4): EAGVAQSPRYKIIEKRQSVAFWCNPISGHATLYWYQQILGQGPKLLIQFQNNGVVDDSQLPKDRFSAERLKGVDSTLKIQPAKLEDSAVYLCASSQGQGWEKLFFGSGTQLSVL.